A selection of T cell receptor beta chains follows, all from one sample in a study of blood T cells in healthy people across ages. MiXCR, applied by TCRdb to the 5' RACE reads, yields one record per CDR3 protein. The sample shows hundreds of thousands of distinct CDR3 sequences, around 48% of them seen only once. The sample consisted of blood. The receptors stem from a woman aged 60 to 75 in good health. Each CDR3 is given with its conserved first and last residue. The order of the fields is J gene, D gene, V gene, CDR3 length, clone size, CDR3 DNA, CDR3 protein. D genes are given only for firm matches. For some rows the clone size is stated as once, few or many, or as a class when expanded; others skip it.

TRBJ2-7 | NA | TRBV25-1 | 13 | NA | TGTGCCAGCAGCAGATCCAGACCCCTAGAGCAGTACTTC | CASSRSRPLEQYF
TRBJ2-5 | NA | TRBV2 | 13 | NA | TGTGCCAGCAGCCGGGACACTGACAATGAGCAGTACTTC | CASSRDTDNEQYF
TRBJ2-7 | NA | TRBV20-1 | 11 | few | TGCAGTGCTAGAGTCAGGGCCGAGCAGTACTTC | CSARVRAEQYF
TRBJ2-1 | NA | TRBV5-1 | 15 | NA | TGCGCCAGTCGGGAAGGACTAAACTCCTACAATGAGCAGTTCTTC | CASREGLNSYNEQFF
TRBJ2-1 | TRBD1 | TRBV6-2/TRBV6-3 | 13 | NA | TGTGCCAGCAGTTACGAGACAGGGTATGAGCAGTTCTTC | CASSYETGYEQFF
TRBJ2-2 | NA | TRBV29-1 | 13 | NA | TGCAGCGTTTCGACAGGCGGCACCGGGGAGCTGTTTTTT | CSVSTGGTGELFF
TRBJ2-7 | NA | TRBV6-2/TRBV6-3 | 13 | NA | TGTGCCAGCAGTTACACGACTAAGCACGAGCAGTACTTC | CASSYTTKHEQYF
TRBJ2-7 | TRBD2 | TRBV10-2 | 16 | few | TGCGCCAGCAGGGGGACTAGCGGGACCTCTCCCTACGAGCAGTACTTC | CASRGTSGTSPYEQYF
TRBJ2-6 | TRBD1 | TRBV7-9 | 16 | many | TGTGCCAGCGGGACAGGGTCTAGCTCTGGGGCCAACGTCCTGACTTTC | CASGTGSSSGANVLTF
TRBJ2-7 | TRBD2 | TRBV10-3 | 14 | NA | TGTGCCATCAGGAAGTCGCGGGAGATCTACGAGCAGTACTTC | CAIRKSREIYEQYF
TRBJ2-3 | NA | TRBV5-1 | 11 | few | TGCGCCAGCAGCTATTCATATACGCAGTATTTT | CASSYSYTQYF
TRBJ2-7 | NA | TRBV5-1 | 14 | NA | TGCGCCAGCAGCTTCGGACAGAGGCATTACGAGCAGTACTTC | CASSFGQRHYEQYF
TRBJ2-7 | TRBD1 | TRBV5-1 | 13 | NA | TGCGCCAGCAGCTGGATCAGGGGGAGCGAGCAGTACTTC | CASSWIRGSEQYF
TRBJ2-5 | TRBD2 | TRBV27 | 20 | NA | TGTGCCAGCAGTTTAATCCTAGCCGAGACTAGCGGGAGGAAACTCAATGAGCAGTACTTC | CASSLILAETSGRKLNEQYF